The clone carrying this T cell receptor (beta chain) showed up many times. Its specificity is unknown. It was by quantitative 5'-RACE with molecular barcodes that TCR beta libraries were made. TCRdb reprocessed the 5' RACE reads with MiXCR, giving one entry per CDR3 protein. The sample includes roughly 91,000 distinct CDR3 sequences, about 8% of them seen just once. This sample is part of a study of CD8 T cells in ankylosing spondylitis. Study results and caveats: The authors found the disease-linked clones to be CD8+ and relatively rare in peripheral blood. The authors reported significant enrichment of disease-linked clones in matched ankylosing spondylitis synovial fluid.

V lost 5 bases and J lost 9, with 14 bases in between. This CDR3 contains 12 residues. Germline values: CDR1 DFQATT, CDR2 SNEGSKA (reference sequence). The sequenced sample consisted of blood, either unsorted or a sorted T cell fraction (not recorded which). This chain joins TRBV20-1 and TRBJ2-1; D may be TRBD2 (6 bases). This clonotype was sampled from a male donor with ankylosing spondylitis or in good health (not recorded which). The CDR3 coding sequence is TGCAGTGCTCGTCACGGGGGAGGTGAGCAGTTCTTC. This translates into CSARHGGGEQFF.